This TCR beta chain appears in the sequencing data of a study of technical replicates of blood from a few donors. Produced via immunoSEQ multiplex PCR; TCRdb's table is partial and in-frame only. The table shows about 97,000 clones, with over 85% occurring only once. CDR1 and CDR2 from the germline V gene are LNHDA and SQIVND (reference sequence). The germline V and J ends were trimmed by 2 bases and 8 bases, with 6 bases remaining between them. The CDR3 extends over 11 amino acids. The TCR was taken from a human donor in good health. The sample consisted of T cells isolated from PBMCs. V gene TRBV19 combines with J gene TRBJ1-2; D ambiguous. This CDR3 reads CASSITKGYTF. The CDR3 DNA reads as TGTGCCAGTAGTATAACAAAAGGCTACACCTTC.